These T cell receptor beta chains were read from a single sample in a study of shared clonotypes between healthy human individuals. Assay: immunoSEQ multiplex PCR; the TCRdb copy retains only in-frame clones and omits some. The data contain some 2.1 million clones, about 95% of them singletons. Sequencing was performed on naive CD8+ T cells sorted from blood. These receptors originate from a man between 18 and 29 years old in good health. Both conserved end residues are part of each CDR3. D genes are given only for firm matches. Clone size is shown for a subset of rows, as once, few, many or a class of expanded clone.

clone_size,v_call,j_call,d_call,cdr3_nt,cdr3_aa
.,TRBV5-1,TRBJ2-2,.,TGCGCCAGCAGCCGTGCCTCAGGGAACGTTGCCGGGGAGCTGTTTTTT,CASSRASGNVAGELFF
.,TRBV7-9,TRBJ2-2,.,TGTGCCAGCAGCCCCGGACGAATGGAGCTGTTTTTT,CASSPGRMELFF
.,TRBV4-2,TRBJ2-7,TRBD1,TGTGCCAGCAGCCCTAGGACAGGGACCCACGAGCAGTACTTC,CASSPRTGTHEQYF
.,TRBV2,TRBJ2-1,TRBD2,TGTGCCAGCAGTGATGAACGGGTAACTAGCGGGAGAATTTCCTACAATGAGCAGTTCTTC,CASSDERVTSGRISYNEQFF
.,TRBV30,TRBJ2-3,.,TGTGCCTGGAGTGCCCCCGTCCCACCCAGCACAGATACGCAGTATTTT,CAWSAPVPPSTDTQYF
.,TRBV9,TRBJ2-5,TRBD1,TGTGCCAGCAGCCTAGGACAGGGGCAAGAGACCCAGTACTTC,CASSLGQGQETQYF
.,TRBV27,TRBJ2-7,.,TGTGCCAGCAGTTTATCGCCAGGTTACGAGCAGTACTTC,CASSLSPGYEQYF
.,TRBV28,TRBJ1-2,TRBD1,TGTGCCAGCAGTCCATTGACAGGGGGGGACGACTATGGCTACACCTTC,CASSPLTGGDDYGYTF
.,TRBV5-6,TRBJ2-5,.,TGTGCCAGCAGCTTGGTCTCGCAAGAGACCCAGTACTTC,CASSLVSQETQYF
.,TRBV27,TRBJ2-5,.,TGTGCCAGCAGTTTAGGGAGACAAGAGACCCAGTACTTC,CASSLGRQETQYF
.,TRBV11-1,TRBJ2-7,.,TGTGCCAGCAGCTTAGGTGGGGGCAACGAGCAGTACTTC,CASSLGGGNEQYF
.,TRBV9,TRBJ2-5,.,TGTGCCAGCAGCGTAGACTGGGACCAAGAGACCCAGTACTTC,CASSVDWDQETQYF
.,TRBV27,TRBJ2-7,TRBD1,TGTGCCAGCAGTCCGGGGACAGGGGGTGAGTGGGAGCAGTACTTC,CASSPGTGGEWEQYF
.,TRBV6-1,TRBJ1-5,.,TGTGCCAGCAGTGAAGACCCTAGCAATCAGCCCCAGCATTTT,CASSEDPSNQPQHF
.,TRBV4-1,TRBJ1-1,.,TGCGCCAGCAGCCAAGGGGCCCTTACAGTTAACACTGAAGCTTTCTTT,CASSQGALTVNTEAFF
few,TRBV28,TRBJ2-7,.,TGTGCCAGCAGCCCGGGGTTTGAGCAGTACTTC,CASSPGFEQYF
.,TRBV5-4,TRBJ2-7,TRBD1,TGTGCCAGCAGCTTAGGGACAGGGGGTACCTACGAGCAGTACTTC,CASSLGTGGTYEQYF
.,TRBV6-5,TRBJ1-6,.,TGTGCCAGCAGTTACTCCCGGGACGGATATTCACCCCTCCACTTT,CASSYSRDGYSPLHF
.,TRBV27,TRBJ2-2,.,TGTGCCAGCAGTCTCACCACTCTCAAAGAGCTGTTTTTT,CASSLTTLKELFF
.,TRBV9,TRBJ2-3,.,TGTGCCAGCAGCTTAGGGGAGCCTGGTGCAGATACGCAGTATTTT,CASSLGEPGADTQYF
.,TRBV29-1,TRBJ2-1,.,TGCAGCGTTGAGGGAAGGGCGGGATTGGCCTACAATGAGCAGTTCTTC,CSVEGRAGLAYNEQFF
.,TRBV5-1,TRBJ2-7,TRBD1,TGCGCCAGCAGCTTGAAGACAGGGTACGAGCAGTACTTC,CASSLKTGYEQYF
.,TRBV30,TRBJ1-6,TRBD1,TGTGCCTGGAGTTGGGACAGAGCAAACTATAATTCACCCCTCCACTTT,CAWSWDRANYNSPLHF
.,TRBV7-8,TRBJ2-7,.,TGTGCCAGCAGCTTAGAGGTAGTAGGGGTTAGGTACGAGCAGTACTTC,CASSLEVVGVRYEQYF
.,TRBV10-2,TRBJ1-1,.,TGCGCCAGCAGTGAGGGAGTCGAAGCTTTCTTT,CASSEGVEAFF
.,TRBV9,TRBJ2-7,.,TGTGCCAGCAGCGTAGACTACTCCTACGAGCAGTACTTC,CASSVDYSYEQYF
.,TRBV19,TRBJ2-7,TRBD1,TGTGCCAGTAGTATTCGGGACAGGGGAAACGAGCAGTACTTC,CASSIRDRGNEQYF
.,TRBV28,TRBJ2-1,TRBD1,TGTGCCAGCAGTCCTCGGACAGGGCCCTACAATGAGCAGTTCTTC,CASSPRTGPYNEQFF
once,TRBV4-1,TRBJ2-7,TRBD2,TGCGCCAGCAGCCGGGACCTCCTAGCGGGGGGTTCCTACGAGCAGTACTTC,CASSRDLLAGGSYEQYF
.,TRBV4-1,TRBJ1-5,.,TGCGCCAGCAGCCAAGATCGGGGGCGTCAGCCCCAGCATTTT,CASSQDRGRQPQHF
.,TRBV27,TRBJ2-7,TRBD2,TGTGCCAGCAGTCTCGGGACTAGCGGAGTTTACGAGCAGTACTTC,CASSLGTSGVYEQYF
.,TRBV2,TRBJ2-7,.,TGTGCCAGCAGTGTTCAGCGAGCCACCTACGAGCAGTACTTC,CASSVQRATYEQYF
.,TRBV28,TRBJ2-1,.,TGTGCCAGCAGTTTAGCGGCAAACAATGAGCAGTTCTTC,CASSLAANNEQFF
.,TRBV27,TRBJ2-7,TRBD2,TGTGCCAGCAGTCCCATAGCGGGGGGTCTTGACGAGCAGTACTTC,CASSPIAGGLDEQYF
.,TRBV10-3,TRBJ2-7,.,TGTGCCATCAGTGAGTCGGTCGACTCGTGGGGCTACGAGCAGTACTTC,CAISESVDSWGYEQYF
.,TRBV19,TRBJ2-7,.,TGTGCCACTTCGGCCGGGCTAGGAGGGTACGAGCAGTACTTC,CATSAGLGGYEQYF
.,TRBV4-3,TRBJ2-3,.,TGCGCCGGCAGCCAAGACAGCCTAGCGAGCGAAGATACGCAGTATTTT,CAGSQDSLASEDTQYF
.,TRBV6-5,TRBJ1-1,.,TGTGCCAGTAAATCCGGCGCAGGATTGAACACTGAAGCTTTCTTT,CASKSGAGLNTEAFF
.,TRBV7-9,TRBJ2-2,TRBD2,TGTGCCAGCAGCACGGGACTAGCCCTCGGGGAGCTGTTTTTT,CASSTGLALGELFF
.,TRBV14,TRBJ2-4,.,TGTGCCAGCAGCCAAGCGGGTCTCAGGCTTTTCAAAGCCAAAAACATTCAGTACTTC,CASSQAGLRLFKAKNIQYF
.,TRBV6-5,TRBJ2-3,TRBD2,TGTGCCAGCAGTTACCTTAGCGGGAGCACAGATACGCAGTATTTT,CASSYLSGSTDTQYF
.,TRBV5-1,TRBJ1-1,.,TGCGCCAGCAGCCCCGGGAACACTGAAGCTTTCTTT,CASSPGNTEAFF
.,TRBV7-9,TRBJ2-7,.,TGTGCCAGCAGCCCCGTCTCCTACGAGCAGTACTTC,CASSPVSYEQYF